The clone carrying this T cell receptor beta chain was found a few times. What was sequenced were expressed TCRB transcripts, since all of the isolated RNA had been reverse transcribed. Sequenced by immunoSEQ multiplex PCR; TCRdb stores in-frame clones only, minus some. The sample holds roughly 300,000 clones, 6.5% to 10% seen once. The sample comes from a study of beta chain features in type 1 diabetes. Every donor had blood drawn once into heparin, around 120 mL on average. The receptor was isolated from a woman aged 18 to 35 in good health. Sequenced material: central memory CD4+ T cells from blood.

CDR3 nucleotides: TGTGCCAGCAGCTTAGCCGCGGGAGGGCTAATCACCGGGGAGCTGTTTTTT. Translated: CASSLAAGGLITGELFF. The genes are TRBV7-9 and TRBJ2-2; 9 bases align to TRBD2. V shed 0 bases and J 4 bases; nucleotides not matched to a gene: 6. The CDR3 contains 17 residues. Germline CDR1 reads SEHNR; CDR2 reads FQNEAQ (reference sequence).